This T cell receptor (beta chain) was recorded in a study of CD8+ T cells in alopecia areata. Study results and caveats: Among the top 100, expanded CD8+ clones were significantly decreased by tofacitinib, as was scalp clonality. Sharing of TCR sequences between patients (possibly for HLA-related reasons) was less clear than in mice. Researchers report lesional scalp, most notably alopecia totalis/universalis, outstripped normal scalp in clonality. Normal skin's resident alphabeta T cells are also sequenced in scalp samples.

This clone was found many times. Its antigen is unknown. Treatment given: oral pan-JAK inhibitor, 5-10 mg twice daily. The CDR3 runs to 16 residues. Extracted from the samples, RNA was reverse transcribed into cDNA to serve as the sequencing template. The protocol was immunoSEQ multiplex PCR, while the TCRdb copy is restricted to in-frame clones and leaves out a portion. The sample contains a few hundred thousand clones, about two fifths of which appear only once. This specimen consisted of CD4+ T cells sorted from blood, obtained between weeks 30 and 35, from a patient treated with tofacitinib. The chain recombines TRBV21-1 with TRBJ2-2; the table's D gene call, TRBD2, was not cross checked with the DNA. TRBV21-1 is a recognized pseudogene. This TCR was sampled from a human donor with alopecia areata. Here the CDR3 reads CASSKKERPLPGELFF. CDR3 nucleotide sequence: TGTGCCAGCAGCAAAAAGGAGAGACCCCTTCCCGGGGAGCTGTTTTTT.